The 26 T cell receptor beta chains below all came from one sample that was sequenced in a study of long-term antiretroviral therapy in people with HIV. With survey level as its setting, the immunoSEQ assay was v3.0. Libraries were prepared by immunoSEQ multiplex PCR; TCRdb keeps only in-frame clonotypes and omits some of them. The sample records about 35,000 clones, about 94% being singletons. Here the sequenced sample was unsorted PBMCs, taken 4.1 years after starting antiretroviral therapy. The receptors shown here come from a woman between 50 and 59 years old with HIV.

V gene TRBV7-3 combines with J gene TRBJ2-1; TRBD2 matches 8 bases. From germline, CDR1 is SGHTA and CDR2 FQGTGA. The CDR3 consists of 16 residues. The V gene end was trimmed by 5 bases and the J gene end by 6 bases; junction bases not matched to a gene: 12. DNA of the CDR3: TGTGCCAGCAGCCCTCAACCGGGACTAGTTGGCAATGAGCAGTTCTTC. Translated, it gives CASSPQPGLVGNEQFF.

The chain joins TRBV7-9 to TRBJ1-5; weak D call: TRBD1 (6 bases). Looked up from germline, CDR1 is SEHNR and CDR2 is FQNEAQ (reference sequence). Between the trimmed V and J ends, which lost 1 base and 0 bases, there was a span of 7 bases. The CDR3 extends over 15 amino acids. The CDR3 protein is CASSLEGVSNQPQHF. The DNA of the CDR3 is TGTGCCAGCAGCTTAGAGGGGGTTAGCAATCAGCCCCAGCATTTT.

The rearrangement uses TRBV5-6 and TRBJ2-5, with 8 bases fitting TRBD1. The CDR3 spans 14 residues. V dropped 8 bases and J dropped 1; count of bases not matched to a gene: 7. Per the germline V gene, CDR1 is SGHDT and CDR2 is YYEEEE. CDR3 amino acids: CARGQARCQETQYF. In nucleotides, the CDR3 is TGTGCCAGGGGACAGGCCAGATGCCAAGAGACCCAGTACTTC.

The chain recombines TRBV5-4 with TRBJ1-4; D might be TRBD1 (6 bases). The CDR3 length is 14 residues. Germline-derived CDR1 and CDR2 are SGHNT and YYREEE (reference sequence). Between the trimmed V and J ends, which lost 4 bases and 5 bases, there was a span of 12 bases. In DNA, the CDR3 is TGTGCCAGCAGCCCGAGACAGGACAATGAAAAACTGTTTTTT. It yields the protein CASSPRQDNEKLFF.

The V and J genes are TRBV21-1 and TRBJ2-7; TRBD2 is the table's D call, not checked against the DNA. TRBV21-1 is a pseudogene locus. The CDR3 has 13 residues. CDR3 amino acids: CASSNQTSDEQYF. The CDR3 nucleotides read TGTGCCAGCAGCAATCAGACTAGCGACGAGCAGTACTTC.

As DNA, the CDR3 is TGTGCCAGTCAAGGCGGACAGGGAAAGGGAACTGAAGCTTTCTTT. Its translation: CASQGGQGKGTEAFF. The J gene is TRBJ1-1, the V gene TRBV19; 8 bases fit TRBD1. This CDR3 has 15 amino acids. Germline V gene data show CDR1 as LNHDA and CDR2 as SQIVND (reference sequence). The junction had 13 bases not matched to a gene; V was cut back by 8 bases and J by 5 bases.

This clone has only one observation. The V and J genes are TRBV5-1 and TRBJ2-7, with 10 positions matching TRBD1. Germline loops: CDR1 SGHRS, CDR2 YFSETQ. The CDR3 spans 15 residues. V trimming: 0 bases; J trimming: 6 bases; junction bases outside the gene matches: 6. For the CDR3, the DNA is TGCGCCAGCAGCTTGGAAGGGACAGGGGTGGGCGAGCAGTACTTC. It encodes CASSLEGTGVGEQYF.

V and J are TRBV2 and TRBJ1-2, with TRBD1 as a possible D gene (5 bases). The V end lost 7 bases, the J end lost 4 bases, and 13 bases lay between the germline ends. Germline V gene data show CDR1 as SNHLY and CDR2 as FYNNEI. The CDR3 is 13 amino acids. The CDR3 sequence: CASNLGLVYGYTF. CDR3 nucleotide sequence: TGTGCCAGCAACTTGGGGCTCGTCTATGGCTACACCTTC.

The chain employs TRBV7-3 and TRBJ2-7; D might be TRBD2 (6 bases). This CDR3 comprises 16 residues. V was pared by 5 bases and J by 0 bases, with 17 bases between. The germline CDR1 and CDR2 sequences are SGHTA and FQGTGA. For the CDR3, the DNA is TGTGCCAGCAGCCGAAAGAGGGACTTGAGCTCCTACGAGCAGTACTTC. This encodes CASSRKRDLSSYEQYF. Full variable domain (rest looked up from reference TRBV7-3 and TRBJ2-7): GAGVSQTPSNKVTEKGKYVELRCDPISGHTALYWYRQSLGQGPEFLIYFQGTGAADDSGLPNDRFFAVRPEGSVSTLKIQRTERGDSAVYLCASSRKRDLSSYEQYFGPGTRLTVT.

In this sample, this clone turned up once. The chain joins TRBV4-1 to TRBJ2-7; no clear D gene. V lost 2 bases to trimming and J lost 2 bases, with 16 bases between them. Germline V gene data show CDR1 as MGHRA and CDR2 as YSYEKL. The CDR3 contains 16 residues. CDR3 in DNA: TGCGCCAGCAGCCAAAACTTCGGACCGGGCACCTACGAGCAGTACTTC. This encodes CASSQNFGPGTYEQYF.

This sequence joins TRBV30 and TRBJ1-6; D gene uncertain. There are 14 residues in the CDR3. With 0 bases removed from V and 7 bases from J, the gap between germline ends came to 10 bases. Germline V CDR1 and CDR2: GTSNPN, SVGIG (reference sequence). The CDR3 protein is CAWSVSGVNSPLHF. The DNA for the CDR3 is TGTGCCTGGAGTGTAAGTGGGGTAAATTCACCCCTCCACTTT.

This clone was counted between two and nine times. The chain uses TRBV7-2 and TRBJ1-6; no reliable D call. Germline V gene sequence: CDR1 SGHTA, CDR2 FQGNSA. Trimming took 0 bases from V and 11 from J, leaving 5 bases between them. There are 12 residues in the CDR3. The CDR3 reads CASSLAQPPLHF. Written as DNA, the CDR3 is TGTGCCAGCAGCTTAGCTCAACCACCCCTCCACTTT.

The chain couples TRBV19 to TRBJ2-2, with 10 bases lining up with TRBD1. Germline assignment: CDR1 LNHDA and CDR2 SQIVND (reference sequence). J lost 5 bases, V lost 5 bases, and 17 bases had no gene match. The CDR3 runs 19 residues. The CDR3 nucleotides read TGTGCCAGTAGTCCACGCCTGGACAGGGGGTCGGGTATTACCGGGGAGCTGTTTTTT. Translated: CASSPRLDRGSGITGELFF.

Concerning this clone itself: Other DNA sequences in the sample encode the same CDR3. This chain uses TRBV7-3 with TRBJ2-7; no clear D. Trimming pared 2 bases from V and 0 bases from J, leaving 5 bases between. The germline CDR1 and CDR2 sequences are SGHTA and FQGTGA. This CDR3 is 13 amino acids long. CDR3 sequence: CASSLGDSYEQYF. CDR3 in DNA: TGTGCCAGCAGCTTAGGGGACTCCTACGAGCAGTACTTC.

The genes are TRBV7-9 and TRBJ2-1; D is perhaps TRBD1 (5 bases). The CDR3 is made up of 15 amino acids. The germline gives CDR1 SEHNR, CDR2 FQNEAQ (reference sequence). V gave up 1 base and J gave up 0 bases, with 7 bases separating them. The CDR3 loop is CASSLGGGSYNEQFF. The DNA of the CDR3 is TGTGCCAGCAGCTTAGGGGGCGGCTCCTACAATGAGCAGTTCTTC.

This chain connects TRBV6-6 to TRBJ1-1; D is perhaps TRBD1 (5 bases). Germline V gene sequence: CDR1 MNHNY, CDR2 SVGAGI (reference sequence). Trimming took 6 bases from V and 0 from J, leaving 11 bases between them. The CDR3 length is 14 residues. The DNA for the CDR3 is TGTGCCAGCAGATCCGGGACGTTGAACACTGAAGCTTTCTTT. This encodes CASRSGTLNTEAFF.

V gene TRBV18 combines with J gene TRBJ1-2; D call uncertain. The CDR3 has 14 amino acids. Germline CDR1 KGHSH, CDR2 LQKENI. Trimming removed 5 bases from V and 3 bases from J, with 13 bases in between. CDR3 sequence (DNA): TGTGCCAGCTCAGAAGACAACTGGGACTATGGCTACACCTTC. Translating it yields CASSEDNWDYGYTF.

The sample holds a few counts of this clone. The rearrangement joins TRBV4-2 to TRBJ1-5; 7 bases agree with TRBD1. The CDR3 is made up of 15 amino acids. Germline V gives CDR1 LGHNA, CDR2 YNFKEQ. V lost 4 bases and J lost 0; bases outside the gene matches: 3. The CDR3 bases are TGTGCCAGCAGCCCGGGACAGAATAGCAATCAGCCCCAGCATTTT. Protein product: CASSPGQNSNQPQHF.

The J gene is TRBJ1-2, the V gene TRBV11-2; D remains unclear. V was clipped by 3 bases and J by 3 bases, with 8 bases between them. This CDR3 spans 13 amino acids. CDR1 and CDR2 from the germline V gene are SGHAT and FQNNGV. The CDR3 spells CASSLSADYGYTF. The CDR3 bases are TGTGCCAGCAGCTTGTCGGCAGACTATGGCTACACCTTC. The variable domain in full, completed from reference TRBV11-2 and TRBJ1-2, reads EAGVAQSPRYKIIEKRQSVAFWCNPISGHATLYWYQQILGQGPKLLIQFQNNGVVDDSQLPKDRFSAERLKGVDSTLKIQPAKLEDSAVYLCASSLSADYGYTFGSGTRLTVV.

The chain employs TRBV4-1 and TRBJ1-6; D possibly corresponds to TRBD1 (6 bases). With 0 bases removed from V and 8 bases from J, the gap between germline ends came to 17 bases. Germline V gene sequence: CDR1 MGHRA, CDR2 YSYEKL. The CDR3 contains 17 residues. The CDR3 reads CASSQDTQGFGDSPLHF. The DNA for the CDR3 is TGCGCCAGCAGCCAAGATACGCAGGGGTTCGGGGATTCACCCCTCCACTTT.

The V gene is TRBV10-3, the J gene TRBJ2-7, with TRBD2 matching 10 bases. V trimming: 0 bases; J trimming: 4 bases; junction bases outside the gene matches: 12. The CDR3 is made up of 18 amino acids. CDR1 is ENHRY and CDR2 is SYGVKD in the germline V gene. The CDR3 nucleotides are TGTGCCATCAGTGAGTCTCGGGGCCCTAGCGGGGGAGCGTACGAGCAGTACTTC. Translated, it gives CAISESRGPSGGAYEQYF.

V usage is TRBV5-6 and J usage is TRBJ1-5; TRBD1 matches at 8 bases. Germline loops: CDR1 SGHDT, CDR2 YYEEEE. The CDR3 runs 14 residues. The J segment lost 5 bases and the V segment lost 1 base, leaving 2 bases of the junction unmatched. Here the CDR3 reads CASSLQGAYQPQHF. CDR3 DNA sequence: TGTGCCAGCAGCTTGCAGGGGGCTTATCAGCCCCAGCATTTT.

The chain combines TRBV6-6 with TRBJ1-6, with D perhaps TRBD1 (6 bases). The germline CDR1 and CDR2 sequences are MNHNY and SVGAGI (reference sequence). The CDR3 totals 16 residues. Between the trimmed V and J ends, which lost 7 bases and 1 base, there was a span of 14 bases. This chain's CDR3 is CASTPRGSSYNSPLHF. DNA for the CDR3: TGTGCCAGCACTCCGAGGGGGTCGTCCTATAATTCACCCCTCCACTTT.

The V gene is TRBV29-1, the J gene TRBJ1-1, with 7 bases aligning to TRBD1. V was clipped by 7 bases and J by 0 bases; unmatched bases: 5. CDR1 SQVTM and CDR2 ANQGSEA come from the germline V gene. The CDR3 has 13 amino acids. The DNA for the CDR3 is TGCAGCGCAACAGGGGCCATGAACACTGAAGCTTTCTTT. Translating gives CSATGAMNTEAFF.

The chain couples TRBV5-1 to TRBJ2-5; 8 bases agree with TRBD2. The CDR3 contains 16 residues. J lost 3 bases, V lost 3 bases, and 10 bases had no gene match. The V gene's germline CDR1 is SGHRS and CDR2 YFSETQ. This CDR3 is CASSSWGISGKETQYF. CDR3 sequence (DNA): TGCGCCAGCAGCTCCTGGGGGATTAGCGGGAAAGAGACCCAGTACTTC.

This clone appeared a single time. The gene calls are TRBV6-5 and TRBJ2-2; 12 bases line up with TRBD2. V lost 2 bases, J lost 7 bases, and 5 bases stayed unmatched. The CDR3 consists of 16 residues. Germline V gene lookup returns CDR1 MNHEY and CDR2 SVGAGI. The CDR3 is CASSYETSGGIGELFF. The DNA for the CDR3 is TGTGCCAGCAGTTACGAGACTAGCGGGGGCATCGGGGAGCTGTTTTTT.